These 17 T cell receptor beta chains originate from one sample sequenced in a study of blood T cell repertoires in COVID-19 (dated by TCRdb to 2020 to 2021). The library was made by the immunoSEQ multiplex PCR assay. TCRdb re-hosts the immuneACCESS table, in-frame sequences only. Its copies lack some clones; in the studies checked, an unresolved V gene accounts for under half of them, and the cause for the rest is not known. For this sample there are tens of thousands of clones; 75% to 90% appear just once. The ten largest clones add up to 4.5% to 6.5% of the sample. Sequencing used peripheral blood. All receptors derive from a man aged 60 to 69 with COVID-19, enrolled during active disease.

V gene TRBV7-2 combines with J gene TRBJ2-1; D might be TRBD1 (7 bases). The CDR3 runs to 18 residues. V lost 1 base and J lost 0, with 16 bases in between. CDR1 is SGHTA and CDR2 is FQGNSA in the germline V gene. CDR3 loop: CASSLVGGGESSYNEQFF. The CDR3 bases are TGTGCCAGCAGCTTAGTAGGAGGGGGCGAGAGCTCCTACAATGAGCAGTTCTTC. The full variable domain, in which reference TRBV7-2 and TRBJ2-1 provide the parts outside the CDR3, is GAGVSQSPSNKVTEKGKDVELRCDPISGHTALYWYRQSLGQGLEFLIYFQGNSAPDKSGLPSDRFSAERTGGSVSTLTIQRTQQEDSAVYLCASSLVGGGESSYNEQFFGPGTRLTVL.

The CDR3 sequence: CASSQVRGSPLHF. CDR3 nucleotide sequence: TGTGCCAGCAGCCAAGTCCGGGGTTCACCCCTCCACTTT. This rearrangement joins TRBV14 to TRBJ1-6; no clear D. The CDR3 is made up of 13 amino acids. Germline V gene sequence: CDR1 SGHDN, CDR2 FVKESK. Trimming removed 1 base at V and 9 bases at J, with 7 bases between.

V and J are TRBV7-8 and TRBJ2-7, with 7 nucleotides matching TRBD2. The CDR3 runs 16 residues. With 4 bases clipped from V and 6 bases from J, the junction kept 15 bases outside the gene matches. Germline V gene lookup returns CDR1 SGHVS and CDR2 FQNEAQ. CDR3 residues: CASSSARTRAWGEQYF. In nucleotides, the CDR3 is TGTGCCAGCAGCTCAGCAAGGACTAGGGCATGGGGCGAGCAGTACTTC.

The J gene is TRBJ2-7, the V gene TRBV9, with TRBD1 identical over 9 bases. Per the germline V gene, CDR1 is SGDLS and CDR2 is YYNGEE. The V gene end was trimmed by 3 bases and the J gene end by 5 bases; junction bases not matched to a gene: 6. CDR3 length equals 14 residues. In nucleotides, the CDR3 is TGTGCCAGCAGCGCCATTACAGGGGGCGACGAGCAGTACTTC. Translating it yields CASSAITGGDEQYF.

The CDR3 region is CASSLYGEGNQPQHF. In DNA form, the CDR3 reads TGTGCCAGCAGCTTATACGGAGAAGGCAATCAGCCCCAGCATTTT. The rearrangement uses TRBV7-9 and TRBJ1-5; D is unresolved. In germline, CDR1 is SEHNR, CDR2 FQNEAQ (reference sequence). The CDR3 contains 15 residues. With 2 bases removed from V and 2 bases from J, the gap between germline ends came to 10 bases.

The gene calls are TRBV24-1 and TRBJ2-1; 10 bases agree with TRBD1. This CDR3 contains 17 residues. Germline loops: CDR1 KGHDR, CDR2 SFDVKD. V shed 4 bases, J shed 3 bases, and the junction held 8 bases outside the gene matches. Here the CDR3 reads CATSDPTGTGVYNEQFF. CDR3 coding DNA: TGTGCCACCAGTGACCCAACCGGGACAGGGGTCTACAATGAGCAGTTCTTC.

The J gene is TRBJ1-2, the V gene TRBV4-3; D unresolved. Per germline, CDR1 LGHNA and CDR2 YSLEER. The ends were cut back, 0 bases at V and 7 bases at J, with 12 bases in the middle. This CDR3 has 14 amino acids. This CDR3 reads CASSQDRGMGGYTF. The DNA of the CDR3 is TGCGCCAGCAGCCAAGATAGAGGGATGGGTGGCTACACCTTC.

The chain employs TRBV6-1 and TRBJ1-4; D gene unclear. The CDR3 is made up of 14 amino acids. Per the germline V gene, CDR1 is MNHNS and CDR2 is SASEGT. V dropped 1 base and J dropped 5 bases, with 8 bases sitting between them. The CDR3 nucleotides read TGTGCCAGCAGTGAAGGTCCCGGGAATGAAAAACTGTTTTTT. It codes for CASSEGPGNEKLFF.

This chain uses TRBV5-6 with TRBJ1-1; TRBD1 might be the D (6 bases). The germline V gene encodes CDR1 SGHDT and CDR2 YYEEEE. Trimming stripped 2 bases from V and 4 bases from J, with 12 bases between. This CDR3 is built from 14 residues. The CDR3 DNA reads TGTGCCAGCAGCTTACAGGGACGGAGCACTGAAGCTTTCTTT. Translation: CASSLQGRSTEAFF.

The chain links TRBV27 to TRBJ1-1, with D maybe TRBD1 (5 bases). V gave up 3 bases and J gave up 4 bases, with 9 bases separating them. CDR1 is MNHEY and CDR2 is SMNVEV in the germline V gene (reference sequence). The CDR3 contains 13 residues. CDR3 DNA: TGTGCCAGCAGTTTTCGGCAGGGCACTGAAGCTTTCTTT. Translation: CASSFRQGTEAFF.

The chain carries TRBV3-1 (or the pseudogene TRBV3-2) and TRBJ2-5; 14 bases agree with TRBD2. CDR1 and CDR2 (germline): LGHDT, YNNKEL (reference sequence). CDR3 length equals 20 residues. The trim removed 4 bases at V and 0 bases at J, leaving 13 bases unmatched. The CDR3 region has the DNA TGTGCCAGCAGCCGCCGTCCGGGACTAGCGGGAGTGGGGTACCAAGAGACCCAGTACTTC. It translates to CASSRRPGLAGVGYQETQYF.

This clone was recorded once. V usage is TRBV30 and J usage is TRBJ1-1; 9 positions agree with TRBD1. The V gene's germline CDR1 is GTSNPN and CDR2 SVGIG (reference sequence). Trimming took 3 bases from V and 5 from J; bases not matched to a gene: 7. This CDR3 has 14 amino acids. The CDR3 bases are TGTGCCTGGAGGGGGACAGGGATATTAACTGAAGCTTTCTTT. Translation gives CAWRGTGILTEAFF.

The CDR3 sequence is CAWSVRGAGQAFF. In DNA form, the CDR3 reads TGTGCCTGGAGTGTACGTGGGGCAGGGCAAGCTTTCTTT. The rearrangement links TRBV30 to TRBJ1-1; D might be TRBD1 (5 bases). V lost 0 bases and J lost 9, with 14 bases in between. The germline CDR1 and CDR2 sequences are GTSNPN and SVGIG (reference sequence). This CDR3 contains 13 residues.

The chain recombines TRBV11-2 with TRBJ1-1; possibly TRBD1 for D (5 bases). The CDR3 is 16 amino acids. Trimming left V 1 base short and J 3 bases short, with 15 bases between. The germline CDR1 and CDR2 sequences are SGHAT and FQNNGV. Here the CDR3 DNA reads TGTGCCAGCAGCTTAGGGGGGGGAGCGTCTGACACTGAAGCTTTCTTT. This sequence encodes CASSLGGGASDTEAFF.

This clone was detected only a few times. The V gene is TRBV7-2, the J gene TRBJ1-2, with a tentative D call TRBD1 (6 bases). This CDR3 spans 12 amino acids. Germline V gives CDR1 SGHTA, CDR2 FQGNSA. The V and J ends lost 4 bases and 13 bases respectively, with 16 bases between them. DNA for the CDR3: TGTGCCAGCAGCTCCTACAGGGTTGGCGCCACCTTC. Translated: CASSSYRVGATF.

V usage is TRBV6-4 and J usage is TRBJ2-2; D perhaps matches TRBD1 (5 bases). Germline lookup yields CDR1 MRHNA and CDR2 SNTAGT. With 5 bases removed from V and 7 bases from J, the gap between germline ends came to 11 bases. This CDR3 is built from 13 residues. DNA of the CDR3: TGTGCCAGCAGTAGGTCGCAGGGCGGGGAGCTGTTTTTT. As protein: CASSRSQGGELFF.

This clone was recorded once. This chain joins TRBV24-1 and TRBJ1-4; D is unresolved. The V and J ends lost 3 bases and 5 bases respectively, with 12 bases between them. Looked up from germline, CDR1 is KGHDR and CDR2 is SFDVKD. The CDR3 consists of 15 residues. CDR3 nucleotide sequence: TGTGCCACCAGTGATCCCGGGGAGGGCAATGAAAAACTGTTTTTT. This encodes CATSDPGEGNEKLFF.